One and the same sample provided the 6 T cell receptor beta chains below, sequenced in a study of blood T cell repertoires in COVID-19 (dated by TCRdb to between 2020 and 2021). Library preparation was by the immunoSEQ multiplex PCR assay. Not all clones reach the TCRdb copy of this immuneACCESS table, which keeps in-frame sequences only. Checked studies attribute under half of the gap to unresolved V genes and leave the rest unexplained. The sample profile shows roughly 150,000 clones; around nine tenths of them were found once. The ten largest account for just over 2.5% of the sample. The sequenced sample consisted of peripheral blood. The receptor source for this set is a woman older than 75 with COVID-19, enrolled during active disease.

The chain carries TRBV3-1 (or the pseudogene TRBV3-2) and TRBJ2-7; the match to TRBD1 covers 9 bases. V shed 2 bases and J 3 bases; nucleotides not matched to a gene: 5. The CDR3 has 15 residues. Looked up from germline, CDR1 is LGHDT and CDR2 is YNNKEL (reference sequence). The CDR3 sequence is CASSQTPGQGYEQYF. The CDR3 DNA is TGTGCCAGCAGCCAAACTCCGGGACAGGGCTACGAGCAGTACTTC.

The chain is built from TRBV18 and TRBJ2-1; 8 positions match TRBD2. This CDR3 spans 14 amino acids. Germline V gene data show CDR1 as KGHSH and CDR2 as LQKENI. Trimming removed 3 bases from V and 9 bases from J; junction bases left unmatched: 7. As DNA, the CDR3 is TGTGCCAGCTCACCGTCGGGGGGGCTCAGTGAGCAGTTCTTC. This encodes CASSPSGGLSEQFF.

The chain joins TRBV6-6 to TRBJ1-1, with TRBD1 matching over 7 bases. This CDR3 comprises 14 residues. Losses at the gene ends were 6 bases for V and 4 bases for J; bases not matched to a gene: 8. Germline assignment: CDR1 MNHNY and CDR2 SVGAGI (reference sequence). CDR3 in DNA: TGTGCCAGCAGGGGAGAGACAGGGATCACTGAAGCTTTCTTT. Its protein product is CASRGETGITEAFF.

V and J are TRBV28 and TRBJ1-5; D call uncertain. V was shortened by 5 bases and J by 0 bases, with 11 bases between the two germline ends. Looked up from germline, CDR1 is MDHEN and CDR2 is SYDVKM. This CDR3 region has 15 residues. In nucleotides, the CDR3 is TGTGCCAGCAGTGAACTAGTCTATAGCAATCAGCCCCAGCATTTT. Protein sequence: CASSELVYSNQPQHF.

This chain links TRBV9 with TRBJ2-4; TRBD1 aligns across 7 bases. V lost 4 bases and J lost 8; bases outside the gene matches: 9. Germline V gene data show CDR1 as SGDLS and CDR2 as YYNGEE. CDR3 length: 14 amino acids. CDR3 residues: CASSHRQGNDIQYF. The CDR3 DNA reads as TGTGCCAGCAGCCACCGACAGGGTAACGACATTCAGTACTTC. The variable domain in full, completed from reference TRBV9 and TRBJ2-4, reads DSGVTQTPKHLITATGQRVTLRCSPRSGDLSVYWYQQSLDQGLQFLIQYYNGEERAKGNILERFSAQQFPDLHSELNLSSLELGDSALYFCASSHRQGNDIQYFGAGTRLSVL.

The chain couples TRBV5-1 to TRBJ2-2, with D perhaps matching TRBD1 (6 bases). The CDR3 is 16 amino acids. The germline CDR1 and CDR2 sequences are SGHRS and YFSETQ. V lost 0 bases and J lost 6, with 15 bases in between. CDR3 sequence (DNA): TGCGCCAGCAGCTTGGCAATCCTTCAGGGGTCCGGGGAGCTGTTTTTT. Its translation: CASSLAILQGSGELFF.